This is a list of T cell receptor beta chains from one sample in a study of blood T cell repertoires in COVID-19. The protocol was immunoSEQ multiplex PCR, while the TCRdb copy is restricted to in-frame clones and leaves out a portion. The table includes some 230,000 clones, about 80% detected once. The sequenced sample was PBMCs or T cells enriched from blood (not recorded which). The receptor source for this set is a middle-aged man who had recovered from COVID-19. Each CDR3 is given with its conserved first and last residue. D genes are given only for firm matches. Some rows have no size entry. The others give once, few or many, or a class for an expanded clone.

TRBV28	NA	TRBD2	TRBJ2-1	TGTGCCACCCTACTAGCGGATCACAATGAGCAGTTCTTC	CATLLADHNEQFF
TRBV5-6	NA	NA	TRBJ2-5	TGTGCCAGCAGCTTCGAGTACCAAGAGACCCAGTACTTC	CASSFEYQETQYF
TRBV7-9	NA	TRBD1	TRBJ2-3	TGTGCCAGCAGCCGGACAGGGCTTTATGGAGATACGCAGTATTTT	CASSRTGLYGDTQYF
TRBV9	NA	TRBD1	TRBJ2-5	TGTGCCAGCGCCCCCCGTGCAGGACAGGGCCTCCAAGAGACCCAGTACTTC	CASAPRAGQGLQETQYF
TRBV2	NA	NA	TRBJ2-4	TGTGCCAGCAGTGAAGGAGGGCTAGCCAAAAACATTCAGTACTTC	CASSEGGLAKNIQYF
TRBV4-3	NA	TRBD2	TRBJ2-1	TGCGCCAGCAGCCAGTCACCGGGACTAGCGATAGCTGAGCAGTTCTTC	CASSQSPGLAIAEQFF
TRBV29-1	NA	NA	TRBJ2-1	TGCAGCGCCATTTGGCTGCGGACGGGGAATGAGCAGTTCTTC	CSAIWLRTGNEQFF
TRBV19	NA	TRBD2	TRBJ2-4	TGTGCCAGTAGTATAGGACTAGCGGGAGGGCTCGGAAAGGGTTTTTACTTC	CASSIGLAGGLGKGFYF
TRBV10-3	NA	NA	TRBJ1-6	TGTGCCTCACAGAGCTCCTATAATTCACCCCTCCACTTT	CASQSSYNSPLHF
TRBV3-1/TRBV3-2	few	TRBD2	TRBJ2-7	TGTGCCAGCAGCCGCTACCTACTAGCGGAGAGCTCCTACGAGCAGTACTTC	CASSRYLLAESSYEQYF
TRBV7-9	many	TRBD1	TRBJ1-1	TGTGCCAGCAGCTTAAGGACAGGGGTCACTGAAGCTTTCTTT	CASSLRTGVTEAFF
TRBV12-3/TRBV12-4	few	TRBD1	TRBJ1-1	TGTGCCAGCAGTTATACAGGGGCGGGGGCTTTCTTT	CASSYTGAGAFF
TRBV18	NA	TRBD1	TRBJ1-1	TGTGCCAGCTCGCAGACAGGGTCGAACACTGAAGCTTTCTTT	CASSQTGSNTEAFF
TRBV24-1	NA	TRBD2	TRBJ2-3	TGTGCCACCAGTGACCCGTCTCCTAGCGGGGGGACTAGCACAGATACGCAGTATTTT	CATSDPSPSGGTSTDTQYF
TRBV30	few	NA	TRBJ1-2	TGTGCCTGGAGTACGGAGGATGGCTACACCTTC	CAWSTEDGYTF
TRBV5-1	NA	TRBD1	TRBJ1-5	TGCGCCAGCAGCCAAGACAGGGGAGGTCAGCCCCAGCATTTT	CASSQDRGGQPQHF
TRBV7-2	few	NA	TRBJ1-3	TGTGCCAGCAGCTTCGCCAGCTCTGGAAACACCATATATTTT	CASSFASSGNTIYF
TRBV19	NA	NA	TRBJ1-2	TGTGCCAGTACAAGGACTTCCGGATATGGCTACACCTTC	CASTRTSGYGYTF
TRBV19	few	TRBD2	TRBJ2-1	TGTGCCAGTAGTTATCGTGCGGGAGGGTCCTACAATGAGCAGTTCTTC	CASSYRAGGSYNEQFF
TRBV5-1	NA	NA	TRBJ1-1	TGCGCCAGCAGCTCGGGACACACGAACACTGAAGCTTTCTTT	CASSSGHTNTEAFF
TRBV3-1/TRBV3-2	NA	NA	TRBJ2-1	TGTGCCAGCAGCCAAACGTGGGCGAAAGAGCAGTTCTTC	CASSQTWAKEQFF
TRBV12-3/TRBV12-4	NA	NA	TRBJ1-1	TGTGCCAGCAGTAAGCGGGGGGGGCGCCTAGCTTTCTTT	CASSKRGGRLAFF
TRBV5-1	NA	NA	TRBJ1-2	TGCGCCAGCAGCTTACCAGGGGTTCAGGGCTACACCTTC	CASSLPGVQGYTF
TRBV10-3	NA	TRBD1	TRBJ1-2	TGTGCCATCAGTGAAATTCGAGGACAGGGAAGGAACTATGGCTACACCTTC	CAISEIRGQGRNYGYTF
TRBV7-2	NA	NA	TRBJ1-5	TGTGCCAGCGGATACAGGGCGGGCAGCAATCAGCCCCAGCATTTT	CASGYRAGSNQPQHF
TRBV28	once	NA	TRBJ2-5	TGTGCCAGCAGGCCTCCCGGGCGCGGGGCGCAAGAGACCCAGTACTTC	CASRPPGRGAQETQYF
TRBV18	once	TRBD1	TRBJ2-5	TGTGCCAGCTCAGCTACTACAGGGGCCGGAGAGACCCAGTACTTC	CASSATTGAGETQYF
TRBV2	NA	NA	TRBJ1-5	TGTGCCAGCAGTAGACAGGAGAGCAATCAGCCCCAGCATTTT	CASSRQESNQPQHF
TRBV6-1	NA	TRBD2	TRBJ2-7	TGTGCCAGCAGTGATATATGGCTAGCGGGAGTCGAGCAGTACTTC	CASSDIWLAGVEQYF
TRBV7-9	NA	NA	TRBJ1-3	TGTGCCAGCAGCTTATCCAGATTCGGAAACACCATATATTTT	CASSLSRFGNTIYF
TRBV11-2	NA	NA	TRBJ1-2	TGTGCCAGCAGCTTAGGCAGGACTGCTAACTATGGCTACACCTTC	CASSLGRTANYGYTF
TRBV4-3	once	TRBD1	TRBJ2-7	TGCGCCAGCAGCCAAGATGTGGGACAGGGGTCTTACTACGAGCAGTACTTC	CASSQDVGQGSYYEQYF
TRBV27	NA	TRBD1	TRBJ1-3	TGTGCCAGCAGTACCCTGGACAGGCTGAGCTCTGGAAACACCATATATTTT	CASSTLDRLSSGNTIYF
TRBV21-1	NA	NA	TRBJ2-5	TGTGCCAGCAGCATCCCCCCCGTGTGGGCGATTTGGACCCAGTACTTC	CASSIPPVWAIWTQYF
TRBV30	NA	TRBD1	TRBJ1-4	TGTGCCTTTACCAGACAGGGGAGTGAAAAACTGTTTTTT	CAFTRQGSEKLFF
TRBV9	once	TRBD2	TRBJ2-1	TGTGCCAGCAGGGATAGCGGGAGCGGTTACAATGAGCAGTTCTTC	CASRDSGSGYNEQFF
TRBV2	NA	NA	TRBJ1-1	TGTGCCAGCAGTGGAGAAGGGGTGGCTTTCTTT	CASSGEGVAFF
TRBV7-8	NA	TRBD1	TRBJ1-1	TGTGCCAGCCTTAGACAGGGGAACACTGAAGCTTTCTTT	CASLRQGNTEAFF
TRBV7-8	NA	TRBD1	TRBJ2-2	TGTGCCAGCAGCTTCAGGGGGCGATCTACCGGGGAGCTGTTTTTT	CASSFRGRSTGELFF
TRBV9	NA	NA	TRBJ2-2	TGTGCCAGCAGCGTAGCGGCGGTGAACACCGGGGAGCTGTTTTTT	CASSVAAVNTGELFF
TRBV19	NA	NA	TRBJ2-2	TGTGCCAGTAGTATAGTATCGCAGTCGAACACCGGGGAGCTGTTTTTT	CASSIVSQSNTGELFF
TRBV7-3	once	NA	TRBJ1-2	TGTGCCAGCACGCTGGAGGGGTTTGGCTATGGCTACACCTTC	CASTLEGFGYGYTF
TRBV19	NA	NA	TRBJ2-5	TGTGCCAGTAGTATACAGGGGCACCAAGAGACCCAGTACTTC	CASSIQGHQETQYF
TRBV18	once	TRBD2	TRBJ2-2	TGTGCCAGCTTCCCGGGAGGGGCCTCGAACACCGGGGAGCTGTTTTTT	CASFPGGASNTGELFF
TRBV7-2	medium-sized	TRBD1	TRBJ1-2	TGTGCCAGCAGCTTAACCGGACAGGGAGGGTATGGCTACACCTTC	CASSLTGQGGYGYTF
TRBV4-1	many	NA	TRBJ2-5	TGCGCCAGCAGCCGAATGGGGGGTGAGACCCAGTACTTC	CASSRMGGETQYF
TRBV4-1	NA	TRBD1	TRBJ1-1	TGCGCCAGCAGCAGAGCAGGGGGCGGCACTGAAGCTTTCTTT	CASSRAGGGTEAFF
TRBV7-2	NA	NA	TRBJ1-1	TGTGCCAGCAGTTCCCAGGCGGGCCTTGGGGGGACTGAAGCTTTCTTT	CASSSQAGLGGTEAFF
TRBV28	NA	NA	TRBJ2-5	TGTGCCAGCAGTTTAGAGGAGACCCAGTACTTC	CASSLEETQYF
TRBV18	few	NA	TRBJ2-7	TGTGCCAGCTCCAGAGCGGCCTCCTACGAGCAGTACTTC	CASSRAASYEQYF
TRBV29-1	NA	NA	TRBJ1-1	TGCAGCGTTGACCGGGGGAACACTGAAGCTTTCTTT	CSVDRGNTEAFF
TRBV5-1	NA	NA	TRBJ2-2	TGCGCCAGCAGCCTACTAGCTTTCACCGGGGAGCTGTTTTTT	CASSLLAFTGELFF
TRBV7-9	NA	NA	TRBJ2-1	TGTGCCAGCAGCTTAGTGGTTGTTGGAGGTGAGCAGTTCTTC	CASSLVVVGGEQFF